Listed below are T cell receptor beta chains from one sample, sequenced in a study of blood T cell repertoires in COVID-19. Method: immunoSEQ multiplex PCR; TCRdb's copy keeps in-frame clones and lacks some. The table includes over 200,000 clones, roughly 86% detected once. The sequenced material came from peripheral blood. The receptors derive from a woman aged 60-70 years with acute or convalescent COVID-19. Each CDR3 is given with its conserved first and last residue. Fields, in order: D gene, clone size, J gene, V gene, CDR3 DNA, CDR3 protein. The D gene is left open where the match is weak. A row's size may be missing; if present it is once, few, many or a size class.

D: -
size: -
J: TRBJ1-5
V: TRBV19
DNA: TGTGCCAGTAGTATAGCGGGGGTCAATCAGCCCCAGCATTTT
CDR3: CASSIAGVNQPQHF

D: -
size: -
J: TRBJ2-7
V: TRBV10-3
DNA: TGTGCCATCAGTTGGGGGGACAGCTCCTACGAGCAGTACTTC
CDR3: CAISWGDSSYEQYF

D: -
size: once
J: TRBJ1-2
V: TRBV7-9
DNA: TGTGCCAGCAGCTTAGCGGGAGTCGAGGGCTACACCTTC
CDR3: CASSLAGVEGYTF

D: TRBD1
size: -
J: TRBJ1-4
V: TRBV18
DNA: TGTGCCAGCTCACCACAAGAAGCAGGGGGCGGCTCTACTAATGAAAAACTGTTTTTT
CDR3: CASSPQEAGGGSTNEKLFF

D: TRBD2
size: -
J: TRBJ2-1
V: TRBV28
DNA: TGTGCCAGCAAACTTAGCGGGCACAGATCCTACAATGAGCAGTTCTTC
CDR3: CASKLSGHRSYNEQFF

D: TRBD1
size: few
J: TRBJ1-6
V: TRBV7-9
DNA: TGTGCCAGCAGCTTACTGGCAGGGGGCGGCTCACCCCTCCACTTT
CDR3: CASSLLAGGGSPLHF

D: -
size: -
J: TRBJ1-4
V: TRBV6-5
DNA: TGTGCCAGCAGTTACGAACAGTTCAATGAAAAACTGTTTTTT
CDR3: CASSYEQFNEKLFF

D: -
size: once
J: TRBJ1-1
V: TRBV12-3/TRBV12-4
DNA: TGTGCCAGCACCCCCGGGGGGAGGACTGAAGCTTTCTTT
CDR3: CASTPGGRTEAFF

D: TRBD1
size: -
J: TRBJ1-5
V: TRBV2
DNA: TGTGCCAGGTCGGAGGGACAGACTAATCAGCCCCAGCATTTT
CDR3: CARSEGQTNQPQHF

D: -
size: -
J: TRBJ1-2
V: TRBV28
DNA: TGTGCCAGCAGCCCCGTGGAGGTCTATGGCTACACCTTC
CDR3: CASSPVEVYGYTF

D: -
size: few
J: TRBJ2-7
V: TRBV19
DNA: TGTGCCAGTAGCACCTCGGAGGGGGCGTACGAGCAGTACTTC
CDR3: CASSTSEGAYEQYF

D: -
size: -
J: TRBJ2-2
V: TRBV18
DNA: TGTGCCAGCTCACGCGACTCCAAGAACACCGGGGAGCTGTTTTTT
CDR3: CASSRDSKNTGELFF

D: -
size: once
J: TRBJ1-2
V: TRBV7-2
DNA: TGTGCCAGCAGCCCCAACGTACAGGGAAGCGGTGGCTACACCTTC
CDR3: CASSPNVQGSGGYTF

D: TRBD1
size: -
J: TRBJ1-2
V: TRBV5-5
DNA: TGTGCCAGCAGCTTGCGTCCCATGGGGACAGGGGATGGCTACACCTTC
CDR3: CASSLRPMGTGDGYTF

D: TRBD1
size: -
J: TRBJ1-1
V: TRBV29-1
DNA: TGCAGCGTTGTGGGGACAGGGGCCACTGAAGCTTTCTTT
CDR3: CSVVGTGATEAFF

D: -
size: -
J: TRBJ1-6
V: TRBV27
DNA: TGTGCCAGCAGTTTTAGACGGGATAATTCACCCCTCCACTTT
CDR3: CASSFRRDNSPLHF

D: TRBD2
size: -
J: TRBJ2-3
V: TRBV28
DNA: TGTGCCAGCAGTTTAAGGGCTAGCGGATTCACAGATACGCAGTATTTT
CDR3: CASSLRASGFTDTQYF

D: TRBD1
size: -
J: TRBJ1-2
V: TRBV6-1
DNA: TGTGCCAGCAGTGAAGAGGGACAGAGAAACTATGGCTACACCTTC
CDR3: CASSEEGQRNYGYTF

D: TRBD1
size: -
J: TRBJ2-3
V: TRBV25-1
DNA: TGTGCCAGCAGTGAAGGACAGGGTGCAGATACGCAGTATTTT
CDR3: CASSEGQGADTQYF

D: -
size: -
J: TRBJ2-2
V: TRBV7-3
DNA: TGTGCCAGCAGCTTACTTCCCAACACCGGGGAGCTGTTTTTT
CDR3: CASSLLPNTGELFF

D: TRBD2
size: -
J: TRBJ2-5
V: TRBV5-4
DNA: TGTGCCAGCAGCTTGGGGCTAGCGGGGGGGAGTAGAATAGAGACCCAGTACTTC
CDR3: CASSLGLAGGSRIETQYF

D: -
size: -
J: TRBJ1-6
V: TRBV27
DNA: TGTGCCAGCAGTCGGGTCCGAAATTCACCCCTCCACTTT
CDR3: CASSRVRNSPLHF

D: TRBD1
size: -
J: TRBJ2-2
V: TRBV19
DNA: TGTGCCAGTAGGAGGACAGGGAACACCGGGGAGCTGTTTTTT
CDR3: CASRRTGNTGELFF

D: TRBD1
size: once
J: TRBJ1-1
V: TRBV6-5
DNA: TGTGCCAGCAGTTCGGGACAGGGGAGTATGAACACTGAAGCTTTCTTT
CDR3: CASSSGQGSMNTEAFF

D: -
size: -
J: TRBJ2-5
V: TRBV2
DNA: TGTGCCAGCAGTTCGCAGGTGCTCCAAGAGACCCAGTACTTC
CDR3: CASSSQVLQETQYF

D: TRBD2
size: -
J: TRBJ2-7
V: TRBV3-1/TRBV3-2
DNA: TGTGCCAGCAGCCAAGTTGGGCGGGGGGGTTACGAGCAGTACTTC
CDR3: CASSQVGRGGYEQYF

D: TRBD1
size: -
J: TRBJ1-4
V: TRBV20-1
DNA: TGCAGTGCTAGTAGGGGGACAGGCTATGAAAAACTGTTTTTT
CDR3: CSASRGTGYEKLFF

D: TRBD2
size: -
J: TRBJ2-3
V: TRBV4-2
DNA: TGTGCCAGCAGTAGGAGCGGGGGGACCACAGATACGCAGTATTTT
CDR3: CASSRSGGTTDTQYF

D: TRBD1
size: -
J: TRBJ1-2
V: TRBV7-2
DNA: TGTGCCAGCAGCAGCAGGGGGTCGGTCTATGGCTACACCTTC
CDR3: CASSSRGSVYGYTF

D: -
size: -
J: TRBJ1-2
V: TRBV29-1
DNA: TGCAGCGTTGAAGATATCAGGGGAGGGGGCTACACCTTC
CDR3: CSVEDIRGGGYTF

D: -
size: -
J: TRBJ2-1
V: TRBV6-5
DNA: TGTGCCAGCAGACTTTGGCCCCAGGTATACAATGAGCAGTTCTTC
CDR3: CASRLWPQVYNEQFF

D: TRBD2
size: once
J: TRBJ2-3
V: TRBV9
DNA: TGTGCCAGCAGCCCGAACCATCATAGCGGGGGACTCACAGATACGCAGTATTTT
CDR3: CASSPNHHSGGLTDTQYF

D: TRBD1
size: -
J: TRBJ2-7
V: TRBV5-1
DNA: TGCGCCAGCAGCTCTATACAGGGGGTGGGCGAGCAGTACTTC
CDR3: CASSSIQGVGEQYF

D: TRBD2
size: -
J: TRBJ2-7
V: TRBV12-3/TRBV12-4
DNA: TGTGCCAGCACCGCGGGAGGGCCAGACGAGCAGTACTTC
CDR3: CASTAGGPDEQYF

D: -
size: -
J: TRBJ2-1
V: TRBV6-5
DNA: TGTGCCAGCAGCCCGGGGGGCTCGGGGAATGAGCAGTTCTTC
CDR3: CASSPGGSGNEQFF

D: -
size: -
J: TRBJ1-5
V: TRBV5-8
DNA: TGTGCCAGCAGCTTGGGCCAGATCAATCAGCCCCAGCATTTT
CDR3: CASSLGQINQPQHF

D: TRBD2
size: -
J: TRBJ2-5
V: TRBV5-1
DNA: TGCGCCAGCAGCTTGGACCTAGCGGGGGGACAAGAGACCCAGTACTTC
CDR3: CASSLDLAGGQETQYF

D: -
size: -
J: TRBJ2-5
V: TRBV19
DNA: TGTGCCAGTAGTATTCGGGGGGCACAGGAGACCCAGTACTTC
CDR3: CASSIRGAQETQYF

D: TRBD1
size: -
J: TRBJ1-1
V: TRBV7-2
DNA: TGTGCCAGCAGCCGCGGGACAGGAGGAGTAGCTTTCTTT
CDR3: CASSRGTGGVAFF

D: -
size: once
J: TRBJ2-1
V: TRBV20-1
DNA: TGCAGTGTAAGGACACACAATGAGCAGTTCTTC
CDR3: CSVRTHNEQFF

D: TRBD1
size: -
J: TRBJ1-3
V: TRBV15
DNA: TGTGCCACCAGCAGAGATGTTAGGGGGCGCCGTGGAAACACCATATATTTT
CDR3: CATSRDVRGRRGNTIYF

D: TRBD1
size: once
J: TRBJ1-1
V: TRBV11-3
DNA: TGTGCCAGCACACAGGGGACTGAAGCTTTCTTT
CDR3: CASTQGTEAFF

D: -
size: once
J: TRBJ1-4
V: TRBV2
DNA: TGTGCCAGCAGTGAAAGGGCAGGGTTAGAAAAACTGTTTTTT
CDR3: CASSERAGLEKLFF

D: TRBD1
size: once
J: TRBJ1-1
V: TRBV7-2
DNA: TGTGCCAGCAGCTCGACTTTACCGGGACAGAGGAACACTGAAGCTTTCTTT
CDR3: CASSSTLPGQRNTEAFF

D: TRBD1
size: -
J: TRBJ1-2
V: TRBV5-4
DNA: TGTGCCAGCAGCTTGCAAACAGGGGTAGGGGATGGCTACACCTTC
CDR3: CASSLQTGVGDGYTF

D: TRBD1
size: -
J: TRBJ2-1
V: TRBV7-2
DNA: TGTGCCAGCAGCCCTCGACCAAGGTGGACAGGGGACTCCTACAATGAGCAGTTCTTC
CDR3: CASSPRPRWTGDSYNEQFF

D: TRBD1
size: -
J: TRBJ1-4
V: TRBV11-2
DNA: TGTGCCAGCAGCTATACCTCGGGACAGTCTAATGAAAAACTGTTTTTT
CDR3: CASSYTSGQSNEKLFF

D: -
size: -
J: TRBJ1-2
V: TRBV6-2/TRBV6-3
DNA: -
CDR3: CASSSSGTAFAPLYGYTF

D: -
size: -
J: TRBJ2-3
V: TRBV3-1/TRBV3-2
DNA: TGTGCCAGCAGCCCAGTTGACCTCGACTCTTGGTTCACAGATACGCAGTATTTT
CDR3: CASSPVDLDSWFTDTQYF

D: -
size: -
J: TRBJ1-1
V: TRBV11-2
DNA: TGTGCCAGCAGCTTATTACAGACCATGAACACTGAAGCTTTCTTT
CDR3: CASSLLQTMNTEAFF

D: -
size: -
J: TRBJ2-7
V: TRBV7-9
DNA: TGTGCCAGCAGCTTAGCGAACAGGGAACACGAGCAGTACTTC
CDR3: CASSLANREHEQYF

D: -
size: -
J: TRBJ2-3
V: TRBV9
DNA: TGTGCCAGCAGCCCTATGATGAGTAGCACAGATACGCAGTATTTT
CDR3: CASSPMMSSTDTQYF

D: -
size: -
J: TRBJ1-2
V: TRBV7-2
DNA: TGTGCCAGCAGCGCCTCAGGGGAGGGGCGTGGCGGCTACACCTTC
CDR3: CASSASGEGRGGYTF

D: -
size: -
J: TRBJ2-4
V: TRBV6-5
DNA: TGTGCCAGCCGACACTTGGCAGGAGGAGAGTACTTC
CDR3: CASRHLAGGEYF

D: -
size: -
J: TRBJ2-1
V: TRBV18
DNA: TGTGCCAGCTCCGTAGGGGACAACTCCTACAATGAGCAGTTCTTC
CDR3: CASSVGDNSYNEQFF

D: -
size: -
J: TRBJ1-5
V: TRBV27
DNA: TGTGCCAGCAGTTTAAGGGACACCAATCAGCCCCAGCATTTT
CDR3: CASSLRDTNQPQHF